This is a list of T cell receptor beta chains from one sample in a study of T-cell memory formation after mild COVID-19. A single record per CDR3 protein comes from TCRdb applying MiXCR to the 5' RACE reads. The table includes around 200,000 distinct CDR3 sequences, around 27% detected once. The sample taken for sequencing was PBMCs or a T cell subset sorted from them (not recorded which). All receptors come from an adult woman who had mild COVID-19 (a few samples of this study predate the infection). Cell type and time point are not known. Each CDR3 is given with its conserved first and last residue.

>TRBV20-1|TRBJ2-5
CSANREVQETQYF
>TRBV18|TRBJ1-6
CASSLDRAIQSPLHF
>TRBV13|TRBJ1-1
CASSPLGGRNTEAFF
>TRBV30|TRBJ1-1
CAWVKGRPEAFF
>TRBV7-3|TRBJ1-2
CASSSQGADRGYTF
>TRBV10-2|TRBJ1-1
CASSESRRGRTEAFF
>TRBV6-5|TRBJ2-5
CASSNTQETQYF
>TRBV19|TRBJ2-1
CASSITAGSSYNEQFF
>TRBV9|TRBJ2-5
CASSVGRNQETQYF
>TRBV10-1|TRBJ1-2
CASSVGEASNYGYTF
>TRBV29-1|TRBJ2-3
CSVSLAGGPWDTQYF
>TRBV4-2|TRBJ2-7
CASSQAGVGEQYF
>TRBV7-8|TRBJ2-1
CASSPRPAGDYNEQFF
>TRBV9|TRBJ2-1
CASSSSPGQFNEQFF
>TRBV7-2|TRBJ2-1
CASSLSTSGGYNEQFF
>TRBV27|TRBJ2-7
CASSSGTHYEQYF
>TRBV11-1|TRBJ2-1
CASSLGGRGGRPYNEQFF
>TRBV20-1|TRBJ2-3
CSATGPLGQTITDTQYF
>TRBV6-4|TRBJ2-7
CASGRRWDRGLSYEQYF
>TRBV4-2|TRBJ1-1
CASSPPGALNTEAFF
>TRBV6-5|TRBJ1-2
CASSQQGSRGYTF
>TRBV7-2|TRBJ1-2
CASTVASGQLHYGYTF
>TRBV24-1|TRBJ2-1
CATSDIGSYNEQFF
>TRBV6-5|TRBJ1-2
CASNPTGQGIRLDGYTF
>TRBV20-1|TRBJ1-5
CSARDQSNQPQHF
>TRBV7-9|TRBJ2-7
CASSLAQIIRTGGSYEQYF
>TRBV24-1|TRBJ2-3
CATSRGSGSPDTQYF
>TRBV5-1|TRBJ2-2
CASRRDRASNGELFF
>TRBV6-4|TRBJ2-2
CASSDSPGTGELFF
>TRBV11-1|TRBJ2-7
CASSRTTSSYEQYF
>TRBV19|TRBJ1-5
CASSIDPNQPQHF
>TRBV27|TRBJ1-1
CASREGPNTEAFF
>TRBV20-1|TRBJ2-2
CSARGGQRNTGELFF
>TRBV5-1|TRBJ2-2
CASRRLAENTGELFF
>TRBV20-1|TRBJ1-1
CSARTGQVKGPEAFF
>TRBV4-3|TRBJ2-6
CASSQDEEQGGANVLTF
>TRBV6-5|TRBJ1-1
CASRTAGGFEAFF
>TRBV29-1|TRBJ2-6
CSVDNRYGANVLTF
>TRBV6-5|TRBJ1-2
CASSSQGNHGYTF
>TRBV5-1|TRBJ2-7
CASTGPATEQYF
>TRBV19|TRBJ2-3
CASSAGLAGTQYF